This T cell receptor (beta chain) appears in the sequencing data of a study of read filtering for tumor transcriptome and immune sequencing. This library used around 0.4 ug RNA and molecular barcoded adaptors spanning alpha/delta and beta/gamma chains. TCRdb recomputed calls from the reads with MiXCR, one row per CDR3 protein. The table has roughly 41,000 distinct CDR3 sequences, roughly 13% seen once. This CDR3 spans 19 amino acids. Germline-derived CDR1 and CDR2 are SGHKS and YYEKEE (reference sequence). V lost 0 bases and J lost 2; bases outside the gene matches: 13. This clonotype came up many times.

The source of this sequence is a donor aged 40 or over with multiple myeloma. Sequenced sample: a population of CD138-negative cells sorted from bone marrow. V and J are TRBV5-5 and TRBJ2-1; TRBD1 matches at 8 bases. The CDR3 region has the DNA TGTGCCAGCAGCTTGGAGGCTCCGCCAGGGGGCCTCCCCTACAATGAGCAGTTCTTC. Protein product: CASSLEAPPGGLPYNEQFF. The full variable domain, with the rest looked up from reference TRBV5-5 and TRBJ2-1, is DAGVTQSPTHLIKTRGQQVTLRCSPISGHKSVSWYQQVLGQGPQFIFQYYEKEERGRGNFPDRFSARQFPNYSSELNVNALLLGDSALYLCASSLEAPPGGLPYNEQFFGPGTRLTVL.